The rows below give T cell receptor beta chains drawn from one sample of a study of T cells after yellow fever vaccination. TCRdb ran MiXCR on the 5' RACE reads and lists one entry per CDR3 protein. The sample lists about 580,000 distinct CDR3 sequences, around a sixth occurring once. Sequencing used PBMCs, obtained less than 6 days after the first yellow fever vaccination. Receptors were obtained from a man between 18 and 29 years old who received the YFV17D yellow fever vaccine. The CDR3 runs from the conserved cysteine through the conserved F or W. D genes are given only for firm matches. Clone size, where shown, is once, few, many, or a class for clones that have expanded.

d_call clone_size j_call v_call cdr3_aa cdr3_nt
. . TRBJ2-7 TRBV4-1 CASSARQVSLDEQYF TGCGCCAGCAGCGCCCGACAGGTGTCCCTCGACGAGCAGTACTTC
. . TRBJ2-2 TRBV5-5 CASSLGTALKLFF TGTGCCAGCAGCTTGGGGACGGCCCTTAAGCTGTTTTTT
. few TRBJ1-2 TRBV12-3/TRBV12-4 CASTQSGGRAVGYTF TGTGCCAGCACCCAAAGTGGGGGTAGGGCGGTCGGCTACACCTTC
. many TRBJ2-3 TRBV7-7 CASSRDTTDTQYF TGTGCTAGCAGCCGGGACACCACAGATACGCAGTATTTT
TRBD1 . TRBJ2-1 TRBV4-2 CASSQVGQGGFGNEQFF TGTGCCAGCAGCCAAGTGGGACAGGGGGGTTTCGGCAATGAGCAGTTCTTC
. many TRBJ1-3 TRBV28 CASSDSTSGNAIYF TGTGCCAGCAGTGACAGCACCTCTGGAAACGCCATATATTTT
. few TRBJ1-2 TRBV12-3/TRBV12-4 CASSSNRVGYTF TGTGCCAGCAGTTCAAACAGGGTTGGCTACACCTTC
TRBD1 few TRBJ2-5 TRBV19 CASSTGTAQETQYF TGTGCCAGTAGTACCGGGACAGCCCAAGAGACCCAGTACTTC
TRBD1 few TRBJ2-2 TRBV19 CASSIEGQGWSGELFF TGTGCCAGTAGTATAGAGGGACAGGGCTGGAGCGGGGAGCTGTTTTTT
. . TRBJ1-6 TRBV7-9 CASSDRGSYYNSPLHF TGTGCCAGCAGCGACCGGGGGTCTTACTATAATTCACCCCTCCACTTT
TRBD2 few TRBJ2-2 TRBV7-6 CASSLAFRGVTNTGELFF TGTGCCAGCAGCTTAGCGTTTCGGGGGGTAACGAACACCGGGGAGCTGTTTTTT
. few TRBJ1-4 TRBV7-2 CASSFRSEVEKLFF TGTGCCAGCAGCTTTCGCAGTGAGGTTGAAAAACTGTTTTTT
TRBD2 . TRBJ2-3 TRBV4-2 CASSQDRLAGTDTQYF TGCGCCAGCAGCCAAGATCGGCTAGCGGGCACAGATACGCAGTATTTT
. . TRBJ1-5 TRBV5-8 CASSLWQGNSNQPQHF TGTGCCAGCAGCTTGTGGCAGGGAAATAGCAATCAGCCCCAGCATTTT
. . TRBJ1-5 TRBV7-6 CASSLGGGESNQPQHF TGTGCCAGCAGCTTAGGGGGGGGTGAAAGCAATCAGCCCCAGCATTTT
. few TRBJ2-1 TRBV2 CASSGSIYNEQFF TGTGCCAGCAGTGGGAGTATCTACAATGAGCAGTTCTTC
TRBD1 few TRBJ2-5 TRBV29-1 CSVAPPGQGETQYF TGCAGCGTTGCTCCACCGGGACAGGGAGAGACCCAGTACTTC
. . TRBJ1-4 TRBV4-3 CASSQEAGATNEKLFF TGCGCCAGCAGCCAAGAAGCCGGAGCAACTAATGAAAAACTGTTTTTT
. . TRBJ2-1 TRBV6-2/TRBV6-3 CATGRLPYNEQFF TGTGCCACCGGGCGCCTCCCCTACAATGAGCAGTTCTTC
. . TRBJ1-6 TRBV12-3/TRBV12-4 CASSLALGVSTPGNSPLHF TGTGCCAGCAGTTTAGCGCTGGGCGTTTCCACACCGGGGAATTCACCCCTCCACTTT
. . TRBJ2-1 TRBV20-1 CSAIGAARAYNEQFF TGCAGTGCTATTGGGGCCGCGCGGGCCTACAATGAGCAGTTCTTC
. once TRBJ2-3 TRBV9 CASSVDPADTQYF TGTGCCAGCAGCGTCGATCCGGCAGATACGCAGTATTTT
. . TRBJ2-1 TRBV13 CASSLGLQGGEQFF TGTGCCAGCAGCTTAGGGTTGCAGGGGGGTGAGCAGTTCTTC
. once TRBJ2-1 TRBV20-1 CSARPPGGSSYNEQFF TGCAGTGCTAGACCACCAGGGGGGAGCTCCTACAATGAGCAGTTCTTC
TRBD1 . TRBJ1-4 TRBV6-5 CASSFGTGLVKLFF TGTGCCAGCAGTTTCGGGACAGGGTTGGTAAAACTGTTTTTT
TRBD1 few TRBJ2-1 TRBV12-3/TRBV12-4 CASSRGSGTGYNEQFF TGTGCCAGCAGCCGGGGGTCCGGGACAGGCTACAATGAGCAGTTCTTC
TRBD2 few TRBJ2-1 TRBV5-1 CASSLYGGDNEQFF TGCGCCAGCAGCTTGTACGGGGGGGACAATGAGCAGTTCTTC
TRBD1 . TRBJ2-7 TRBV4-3 CASSQDLTGVNEQYF TGCGCCAGCAGCCAAGATCTGACAGGGGTAAACGAGCAGTACTTC
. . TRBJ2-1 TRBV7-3 CASSFQGQPGGKFF TGTGCCAGCAGCTTTCAAGGGCAGCCTGGAGGGAAGTTCTTC
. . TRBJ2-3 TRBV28 CASSLWGTQLRGIDTQYF TGTGCCAGCAGTTTATGGGGGACTCAATTAAGGGGGATAGATACGCAGTATTTT
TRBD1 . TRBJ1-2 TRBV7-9 CASSLDRGRGGYTF TGTGCCAGCAGCTTAGACAGGGGGCGCGGTGGCTACACCTTC
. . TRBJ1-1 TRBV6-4 CASIPRVEAFF TGTGCCAGCATTCCAAGGGTTGAAGCTTTCTTT
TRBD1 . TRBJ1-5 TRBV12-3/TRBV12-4 CASTPQGGSNQPQHF TGTGCCAGCACCCCGCAGGGGGGAAGCAATCAGCCCCAGCATTTT
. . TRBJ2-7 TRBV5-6 CASSYVSTTYEQYF TGTGCCAGCAGCTACGTTTCCACAACCTACGAGCAGTACTTC
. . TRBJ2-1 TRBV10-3 CAISGSGDQISYNEQFF TGTGCCATCAGTGGATCGGGGGACCAGATCTCCTACAATGAGCAGTTCTTC
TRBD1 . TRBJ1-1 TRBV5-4 CASSQRGQVNTEAFF TGTGCCAGCAGCCAAAGGGGACAGGTAAACACTGAAGCTTTCTTT
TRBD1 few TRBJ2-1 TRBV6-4 CASSAGTGAGEQFF TGTGCCAGCAGTGCCGGGACAGGGGCCGGTGAGCAGTTCTTC
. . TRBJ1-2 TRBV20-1 CSAVDQNSGGYTF TGCAGTGCCGTGGACCAAAATTCGGGGGGCTACACCTTC
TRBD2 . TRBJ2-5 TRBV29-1 CSVESSRGGLETQYF TGCAGCGTCGAGAGCTCGCGGGGGGGCCTGGAGACCCAGTACTTC
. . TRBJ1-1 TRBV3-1 CASSPRTLRYTEAFF TGTGCCAGCAGCCCCAGGACCCTAAGATACACTGAAGCTTTCTTT
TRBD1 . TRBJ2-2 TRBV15 CATSGDRGTGELFF TGTGCCACCAGCGGGGACAGGGGGACCGGGGAGCTGTTTTTT
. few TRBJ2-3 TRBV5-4 CASSLVSASTDTQYF TGTGCCAGCAGCTTGGTGTCAGCGTCCACAGATACGCAGTATTTT
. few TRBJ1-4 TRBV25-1 CASSEAGAANEKLFF TGTGCCAGCAGTGAAGCGGGCGCGGCTAATGAAAAACTGTTTTTT
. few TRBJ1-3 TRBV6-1 CASRARSSTGNTIYF TGTGCCAGCAGGGCAAGGAGTAGCACCGGAAACACCATATATTTT
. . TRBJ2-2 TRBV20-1 CSARDLGFTGELFF TGCAGTGCTAGAGATCTTGGATTCACCGGGGAGCTGTTTTTT
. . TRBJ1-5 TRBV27 CASSRGGPNQPQHF TGTGCCAGCAGTAGGGGGGGTCCCAATCAGCCCCAGCATTTT
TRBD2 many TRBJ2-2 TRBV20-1 CSASSGGATGELFF TGCAGTGCTAGTAGCGGGGGGGCCACCGGGGAGCTGTTTTTT
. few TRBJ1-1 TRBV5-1 CASSLVSTEKAFF TGCGCCAGCAGCTTGGTTTCAACAGAGAAAGCTTTCTTT
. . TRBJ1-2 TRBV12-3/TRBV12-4 CASSPHPGTNYGYTF TGTGCCAGCAGTCCTCACCCCGGGACAAACTATGGCTACACCTTC